These 28 T cell receptor beta chains originate from one sample sequenced in a study of radiation and T cells in renal cell carcinoma. Repertoires were generated with immunoSEQ multiplex PCR, while TCRdb's copy carries only in-frame clones and drops some. The repertoire consists of around 70,000 clones, with over 80% occurring once and the leading ten covering approximately 6%. Time point noted: blood 2 weeks post-SBRT. Regarding treatment: 15 Gy SBRT to primary tumor, nephrectomy 4 weeks later. The sample was blood, taken from a patient whose treatment included radiotherapy and nephrectomy. The origin of the receptors is a man aged 55 to 70 with renal cell carcinoma.

This clone was recorded only once. The rearrangement uses TRBV6-1 and TRBJ2-3; D might be TRBD1 or TRBD2, each matching 5 bases. V was clipped by 4 bases and J by 5 bases, with 10 bases between them. Germline lookup yields CDR1 MNHNS and CDR2 SASEGT. The CDR3 is made up of 13 amino acids. Here the CDR3 reads CASSVGRQDTQYF. CDR3 sequence (DNA): TGTGCCAGCAGTGTGGGACGTCAAGATACGCAGTATTTT.

The chain uses TRBV5-1 and TRBJ1-1; D is unresolved. Trimming took 5 bases from V and 5 from J, leaving 10 bases between them. The germline gives CDR1 SGHRS, CDR2 YFSETQ. CDR3 length: 12 amino acids. CDR3 nucleotide sequence: TGCGCCAGCAGTCTTCGCGGAACTGAAGCTTTCTTT. It encodes CASSLRGTEAFF.

The chain recombines TRBV7-9 with TRBJ2-5; D is ambiguous. Trimming left V 1 base short and J 4 bases short, with 7 bases between. Per the germline V gene, CDR1 is SEHNR and CDR2 is FQNEAQ (reference sequence). This CDR3 has 13 residues. The CDR3 region is CASSLVPRETQYF. CDR3 DNA sequence: TGTGCCAGCAGCTTAGTTCCACGAGAGACCCAGTACTTC.

The gene calls are TRBV28 and TRBJ2-7, with 7 bases that match TRBD1. This CDR3 spans 14 amino acids. V lost 5 bases to trimming and J lost 3 bases; unmatched junction nucleotides: 7. Per germline, CDR1 MDHEN and CDR2 SYDVKM. CDR3 amino acids: CASSDRQGRYEQYF. The CDR3 coding sequence is TGTGCCAGCAGTGACCGACAGGGTCGCTACGAGCAGTACTTC.

The chain joins TRBV27 to TRBJ2-1, with TRBD1 as a possible D gene (6 bases). The V end lost 5 bases, the J end lost 3 bases, and 23 bases lay between the germline ends. Germline loops: CDR1 MNHEY, CDR2 SMNVEV (reference sequence). This CDR3 comprises 18 residues. The CDR3 sequence is CASSITAVTGQIYNEQFF. In DNA form, the CDR3 reads TGTGCCAGCAGTATTACCGCCGTCACAGGGCAAATCTACAATGAGCAGTTCTTC.

This clone has a count of ten or more. The rearrangement links TRBV4-3 to TRBJ1-1; D unresolved. V was cut by 1 base and J by 1 base, with 1 base left in between. The germline V gene has CDR1 LGHNA and CDR2 YSLEER. The CDR3 is 12 residues long. CDR3 in amino acids: CASSQANTEAFF. The DNA of the CDR3 is TGCGCCAGCAGCCAAGCGAACACTGAAGCTTTCTTT.

CDR3 loop: CASNRQGATEAFF. The CDR3 DNA reads as TGTGCCAGCAATAGACAGGGGGCGACTGAAGCTTTCTTT. V and J are TRBV2 and TRBJ1-1, with TRBD1 matching over 10 bases. The CDR3 is 13 residues long. Germline V gene data show CDR1 as SNHLY and CDR2 as FYNNEI. V was pared by 7 bases and J by 5 bases, with 4 bases of the junction left unmatched.

The chain combines TRBV5-4 with TRBJ2-5; the D gene could be TRBD1 or TRBD2 (6 bases each). V lost 2 bases and J lost 5, with 13 bases in between. The CDR3 is 14 amino acids. From germline, CDR1 is SGHNT and CDR2 YYREEE (reference sequence). As DNA, the CDR3 is TGTGCCAGCAGCTTCCGGGGGACACGGGAGACCCAGTACTTC. This codes for CASSFRGTRETQYF.

J is TRBJ2-4 and V is TRBV7-2; 7 bases are shared with TRBD2. Germline CDR1 reads SGHTA; CDR2 reads FQGNSA. CDR3 length: 18 residues. V gave up 0 bases and J gave up 0 bases; unmatched junction bases: 8. For the CDR3, the DNA is TGTGCCAGCAGCTTAGCCTCAGCGGGACGACTAGCCAAAAACATTCAGTACTTC. This translates into CASSLASAGRLAKNIQYF.

The chain is built from TRBV5-4 and TRBJ2-2, with unresolved D. CDR3 size: 12 residues. Per germline, CDR1 SGHNT and CDR2 YYREEE (reference sequence). V was shortened by 4 bases and J by 3 bases, with 4 bases between the two germline ends. The CDR3 region has the DNA TGTGCCAGCAGCCGGGACACCGGGGAGCTGTTTTTT. Amino acids: CASSRDTGELFF.

This clone was detected a few times. The CDR3 protein is CASSLGLNYNEQFF. CDR3 DNA sequence: TGTGCCAGCAGCTTAGGGCTTAACTACAATGAGCAGTTCTTC. This chain joins TRBV7-8 and TRBJ2-1; D is unresolved. The germline V and J ends were trimmed by 1 base and 3 bases, with 7 bases remaining between them. The germline CDR1 and CDR2 sequences are SGHVS and FQNEAQ. The CDR3 totals 14 residues.

This sequence joins TRBV9 and TRBJ1-4; no firm D call. CDR3 size: 15 residues. Germline lookup yields CDR1 SGDLS and CDR2 YYNGEE. V lost 0 bases, J lost 1 base, and 7 bases lay in between. The CDR3 DNA reads as TGTGCCAGCAGCGTAGACGGCAGAACTAATGAAAAACTGTTTTTT. Encoded protein: CASSVDGRTNEKLFF.

This chain links TRBV29-1 with TRBJ1-2; perhaps TRBD1 as D (6 bases). CDR3 length: 14 amino acids. In germline, CDR1 is SQVTM, CDR2 ANQGSEA. Trimming cost V 4 bases and J 2 bases, with 14 bases left between them. The CDR3 sequence: CSVGAGGKNYGYTF. The CDR3, as DNA: TGCAGCGTTGGGGCGGGGGGCAAGAACTATGGCTACACCTTC.

The rearrangement uses TRBV2 and TRBJ1-1; possible D gene TRBD1, 6 bases. The CDR3 is 12 residues long. Looked up from germline, CDR1 is SNHLY and CDR2 is FYNNEI. V was cut by 6 bases and J by 7 bases, with 12 bases left in between. CDR3 region: CASRGTKVEAFF. CDR3 DNA: TGTGCCAGCAGGGGGACAAAGGTTGAAGCTTTCTTT.

V usage is TRBV30 and J usage is TRBJ2-5, with D possibly called TRBD1 or TRBD2 (5 bases each). Trimming removed 2 bases at V and 0 bases at J, with 7 bases between. The CDR3 runs 13 residues. Germline assignment: CDR1 GTSNPN and CDR2 SVGIG (reference sequence). CDR3 in amino acids: CAWSLGDQETQYF. DNA of the CDR3: TGTGCCTGGAGTTTGGGGGACCAAGAGACCCAGTACTTC.

In nucleotides, the CDR3 is TGTGCCAGCAGCTTGCCGGGGAACTATGGCTACACCTTC. This codes for CASSLPGNYGYTF. The rearrangement joins TRBV5-4 to TRBJ1-2; D gene ambiguous. This CDR3 comprises 13 residues. Looked up from germline, CDR1 is SGHNT and CDR2 is YYREEE (reference sequence). V dropped 1 base and J dropped 2 bases, with 6 bases sitting between them.

The chain couples TRBV2 to TRBJ2-5; 10 bases are a match to TRBD1. The trim removed 6 bases at V and 1 base at J, leaving 8 bases unmatched. The V gene's germline CDR1 is SNHLY and CDR2 FYNNEI. The CDR3 runs to 16 residues. CDR3 sequence (DNA): TGTGCCAGCAGAAAGGGGGACAGGGGACTCCAAGAGACCCAGTACTTC. It translates to CASRKGDRGLQETQYF.

The chain recombines TRBV19 with TRBJ1-2, with D maybe TRBD1 (5 bases). This CDR3 is built from 13 residues. The ends were cut back, 5 bases at V and 4 bases at J, with 11 bases in the middle. Germline assignment: CDR1 LNHDA and CDR2 SQIVND (reference sequence). DNA for the CDR3: TGTGCCAGTAGTCGCCAGGGTGTCTATGGCTACACCTTC. The encoded protein is CASSRQGVYGYTF. The full variable domain, in which reference TRBV19 and TRBJ1-2 provide the parts outside the CDR3, is DGGITQSPKYLFRKEGQNVTLSCEQNLNHDAMYWYRQDPGQGLRLIYYSQIVNDFQKGDIAEGYSVSREKKESFPLTVTSAQKNPTAFYLCASSRQGVYGYTFGSGTRLTVV.

The chain uses TRBV11-2 and TRBJ2-3, with 7 bases that match TRBD1. The CDR3 runs to 16 residues. J was trimmed by 3 bases and V by 2 bases; bases with no gene match: 8. Germline-derived CDR1 and CDR2 are SGHAT and FQNNGV. The DNA for the CDR3 is TGTGCCAGCAGCTTATCGACAGGGAAGGGGACAGATACGCAGTATTTT. It is translated as CASSLSTGKGTDTQYF. Supplemented by reference TRBV11-2 and TRBJ2-3, the full variable domain reads EAGVAQSPRYKIIEKRQSVAFWCNPISGHATLYWYQQILGQGPKLLIQFQNNGVVDDSQLPKDRFSAERLKGVDSTLKIQPAKLEDSAVYLCASSLSTGKGTDTQYFGPGTRLTVL.

The rearrangement links TRBV27 to TRBJ2-3; 10 positions match TRBD2. V lost 3 bases, J lost 4 bases, and 4 bases stayed unmatched. The germline V gene encodes CDR1 MNHEY and CDR2 SMNVEV (reference sequence). The CDR3 is 15 residues long. CDR3 residues: CASSFQREGADTQYF. The CDR3 nucleotides read TGTGCCAGCAGTTTCCAGCGGGAGGGTGCAGATACGCAGTATTTT.

This sequence joins TRBV10-1 and TRBJ2-1; tentatively, D is TRBD1 (5 bases). This CDR3 contains 14 residues. V shed 5 bases and J shed 0 bases, with 8 bases lying between them. The germline V gene encodes CDR1 WNHNN and CDR2 SYGVQD (reference sequence). CDR3 residues: CASSPDSSYNEQFF. CDR3 DNA sequence: TGCGCCAGCAGTCCCGACAGCTCCTACAATGAGCAGTTCTTC.

The V call is TRBV7-7, the J call TRBJ2-5, with 11 nucleotides matching TRBD2. Germline V gene sequence: CDR1 SSHAT, CDR2 FNYEAQ (reference sequence). The V gene end was trimmed by 2 bases and the J gene end by 3 bases; junction bases not matched to a gene: 2. This CDR3 spans 15 amino acids. The CDR3 spells CASSLTTSGKETQYF. DNA for the CDR3: TGTGCCAGCAGCTTAACGACTAGCGGGAAAGAGACCCAGTACTTC. The full variable domain, rest sourced from reference TRBV7-7 and TRBJ2-5, is GAGVSQSPRYKVTKRGQDVTLRCDPISSHATLYWYQQALGQGPEFLTYFNYEAQPDKSGLPSDRFSAERPEGSISTLTIQRTEQRDSAMYRCASSLTTSGKETQYFGPGTRLLVL.

The V call is TRBV4-1, the J call TRBJ2-5, with TRBD2 matching 13 bases. This CDR3 comprises 17 residues. Trimming at V came to 2 bases and at J to 5 bases, leaving 8 bases not matched to a gene. The germline V gene encodes CDR1 MGHRA and CDR2 YSYEKL. CDR3 nucleotide sequence: TGCGCCAGCAGCCAACCCTTCCCGACTAGCGGGAGGGAGACCCAGTACTTC. Translation gives CASSQPFPTSGRETQYF.

In this sample, this clone turned up once. The V call is TRBV10-1, the J call TRBJ2-7; 8 bases are a match to TRBD2. There are 13 residues in the CDR3. The germline gives CDR1 WNHNN, CDR2 SYGVQD (reference sequence). After removal of 8 bases from V and 3 bases from J, the junction contained 6 bases not matched to a gene. The CDR3 DNA is TGCGCCAGCGTCACTAGCGGATACTACGAGCAGTACTTC. This gives the protein CASVTSGYYEQYF.

This sequence joins TRBV28 and TRBJ1-1; D is undetermined. Trimming cost V 7 bases and J 1 base, with 13 bases left between them. This CDR3 contains 14 residues. Germline loops: CDR1 MDHEN, CDR2 SYDVKM. The DNA of the CDR3 is TGTGCCAGCAAAGATGCAAGAGCGAACACTGAAGCTTTCTTT. Amino acid sequence: CASKDARANTEAFF. Full variable domain (missing parts from reference TRBV28 and TRBJ1-1): DVKVTQSSRYLVKRTGEKVFLECVQDMDHENMFWYRQDPGLGLRLIYFSYDVKMKEKGDIPEGYSVSREKKERFSLILESASTNQTSMYLCASKDARANTEAFFGQGTRLTVV.

V is TRBV2 and J is TRBJ2-5; TRBD2 matches 10 bases. V gave up 1 base and J gave up 6 bases; unmatched junction bases: 8. Germline V gene sequence: CDR1 SNHLY, CDR2 FYNNEI. The CDR3 length is 16 residues. In DNA, the CDR3 is TGTGCCAGCAGTGAAGTGGGAGCGGGAGGGCCGAAGACCCAGTACTTC. Protein sequence: CASSEVGAGGPKTQYF.

V usage is TRBV5-6 and J usage is TRBJ1-3, with D possibly TRBD1 on 5 matching bases. Germline V gives CDR1 SGHDT, CDR2 YYEEEE. CDR3 length equals 17 residues. V was shortened by 2 bases and J by 2 bases, with 17 bases between the two germline ends. The CDR3 region has the DNA TGTGCCAGCAGCTTTATGCTGCTCCGGGACCCTGGAAACACCATATATTTT. Encoded protein: CASSFMLLRDPGNTIYF.

This clone was counted a single time. The V and J genes are TRBV6-5 and TRBJ2-7; TRBD2 aligns across 15 bases. The CDR3 runs to 15 residues. CDR1 MNHEY and CDR2 SVGAGI come from the germline V gene. With V trimmed by 6 bases and J by 9 bases, 9 bases remained unmatched. CDR3 loop: CASRGGLAGGSAQYF. The CDR3 DNA sequence: TGTGCCAGCAGGGGCGGACTAGCGGGAGGGTCCGCGCAGTACTTC.